The 21 T cell receptor beta chains reported below all come from one sample, sequenced in a study of T-cell memory formation after mild COVID-19. TCRdb analysed the 5' RACE reads with MiXCR anew, one entry per CDR3 protein. The sample carries around 130,000 distinct CDR3 sequences, roughly 13% recorded once. The sequencing sample was made of PBMCs or a T cell subset sorted from them (not recorded which). The receptors here all came from an adult woman who had mild COVID-19 (a few samples of this study predate the infection). Cell type and time point are not known.

This clonotype has more than one count but fewer than ten. This sequence joins TRBV5-6 and TRBJ2-5, with D perhaps matching TRBD1 (6 bases). The length of the CDR3 is 14 residues. In germline, CDR1 is SGHDT, CDR2 YYEEEE. Trimming took 2 bases from V and 1 from J, leaving 9 bases between them. The CDR3 DNA reads TGTGCCAGCAGCTTTGGGACAATCCAAGAGACCCAGTACTTC. Encoded protein: CASSFGTIQETQYF.

The rearrangement uses TRBV4-1 and TRBJ2-7, with 9 bases identical to TRBD1. V was clipped by 0 bases and J by 7 bases; unmatched bases: 7. In germline, CDR1 is MGHRA, CDR2 YSYEKL. CDR3 length: 15 residues. Written as DNA, the CDR3 is TGCGCCAGCAGCCAAGATTTCGGGACAGGGTGGGAGCAGTACTTC. Protein sequence: CASSQDFGTGWEQYF.

The chain employs TRBV11-1 and TRBJ2-1; D is perhaps TRBD1 (5 bases). Between the trimmed V and J ends, which lost 5 bases and 10 bases, there was a span of 9 bases. CDR3 length: 11 amino acids. Germline V lookup: CDR1 SGHAT, CDR2 FQDESV (reference sequence). In DNA, the CDR3 is TGTGCCAGCAGCACTCGACAGGAGCAGTTCTTC. It specifies CASSTRQEQFF.

The chain links TRBV24-1 to TRBJ1-5; 7 bases are a match to TRBD1. This CDR3 is built from 16 residues. V shed 3 bases and J 0 bases; nucleotides not matched to a gene: 4. Germline loops: CDR1 KGHDR, CDR2 SFDVKD. In nucleotides, the CDR3 is TGTGCCACCAGTGATGCGACAGGGTATAGCAATCAGCCCCAGCATTTT. As protein: CATSDATGYSNQPQHF.

V and J are TRBV7-3 and TRBJ2-2, with D tentatively TRBD1 (5 bases). The CDR3 covers 15 residues. The germline V and J ends were trimmed by 4 bases and 5 bases, with 14 bases remaining between them. CDR1 is SGHTA and CDR2 is FQGTGA in the germline V gene. CDR3: CASSSGQGLTGELFF. Here the CDR3 DNA reads TGTGCCAGCAGCTCCGGACAAGGCCTAACCGGGGAGCTGTTTTTT.

The chain carries TRBV4-2 and TRBJ2-3; 8 bases map to TRBD1. This CDR3 has 16 amino acids. V dropped 4 bases and J dropped 0; count of bases not matched to a gene: 6. The germline gives CDR1 LGHNA, CDR2 YNFKEQ. CDR3 residues: CASSLPGQGSTDTQYF. CDR3 coding DNA: TGTGCCAGCAGCCTCCCCGGACAGGGTAGCACAGATACGCAGTATTTT.

This clonotype has only a few counts. V gene TRBV11-2 combines with J gene TRBJ2-3; 12 bases match TRBD2. V was pared by 3 bases and J by 3 bases, with 7 bases of the junction left unmatched. The germline CDR1 and CDR2 sequences are SGHAT and FQNNGV. CDR3 size: 17 residues. CDR3 amino acids: CASSFDGLAGYTDTQYF. CDR3 sequence (DNA): TGTGCCAGCAGCTTCGACGGACTAGCGGGATATACAGATACGCAGTATTTT.

This clonotype has just a few counts. The chain joins TRBV20-1 to TRBJ1-4, with TRBD1 as a possible D gene (6 bases). The germline V gene encodes CDR1 DFQATT and CDR2 SNEGSKA (reference sequence). The CDR3 covers 15 residues. The V and J ends lost 2 bases and 2 bases respectively, with 12 bases between them. CDR3 residues: CSARRGVATNEKLFF. The CDR3 nucleotides are TGCAGTGCTAGAAGGGGGGTCGCGACTAATGAAAAACTGTTTTTT.

This clonotype has only a few counts. The chain combines TRBV15 with TRBJ2-3; weak D call: TRBD2 (6 bases). V was pared by 1 base and J by 2 bases, with 7 bases between. Germline V gene lookup returns CDR1 LNHNV and CDR2 YYDKDF (reference sequence). CDR3 length: 14 amino acids. Here the CDR3 DNA reads TGTGCCACCAGCAGAGGCGGGGTCACAGATACGCAGTATTTT. Amino acids: CATSRGGVTDTQYF.

The chain is built from TRBV6-2 or TRBV6-3 and TRBJ2-3; perhaps TRBD2 as D (5 bases). In germline, CDR1 is MNHEY, CDR2 SVGEGT. V gave up 4 bases and J gave up 8 bases, with 25 bases separating them. The CDR3 covers 17 residues. The CDR3, as DNA: TGTGCCAGCAGTTCCCCGAAATCCGGCCTCCCTGGAGGTACGCAGTATTTT. It specifies CASSSPKSGLPGGTQYF.

In its sample, this clonotype was seen a few times. The V call is TRBV7-8, the J call TRBJ2-7; no clear D. Per germline, CDR1 SGHVS and CDR2 FQNEAQ. This CDR3 contains 13 residues. The V end was cut by 5 bases, the J end by 2 bases, with 10 bases between. CDR3 sequence (DNA): TGTGCCAGCAGCCCCTTCGGCCCCTACGAGCAGTACTTC. This encodes CASSPFGPYEQYF. Using reference TRBV7-8 and TRBJ2-7 for the parts outside the CDR3, the full variable domain is GAGVSQSPRYKVAKRGQDVALRCDPISGHVSLFWYQQALGQGPEFLTYFQNEAQLDKSGLPSDRFFAERPEGSVSTLKIQRTQQEDSAVYLCASSPFGPYEQYFGPGTRLTVT.

The sample holds many counts of this clonotype. A junction end diverges from the germline sequence, so it may reflect a read error. This chain uses TRBV7-9 with TRBJ2-1, with D possibly TRBD2 on 6 matching bases. The CDR3 consists of 13 residues. Germline V gene lookup returns CDR1 SEHNR and CDR2 FQNEAQ (reference sequence). CDR3 in amino acids: CASSLPGGSRRLF. The CDR3 DNA follows: TGTGCCAGCAGCTTGCCCGGAGGGTCCCGTAGGCTCTTC.

V usage is TRBV7-2 and J usage is TRBJ2-3, with TRBD1 as a possible D gene (5 bases). Germline V gene lookup returns CDR1 SGHTA and CDR2 FQGNSA. V was clipped by 4 bases and J by 4 bases, with 12 bases between them. There are 14 residues in the CDR3. CDR3 in DNA: TGTGCCAGCAGCTCCCTGACAGTCCCAGATACGCAGTATTTT. This translates into CASSSLTVPDTQYF.

The chain carries TRBV12-3 or TRBV12-4 and TRBJ2-1, with D hard to call. The CDR3 contains 14 residues. Trimming stripped 3 bases from V and 7 bases from J, with 13 bases between. The CDR3 sequence: CASSFLGYGNEQFF. Written as DNA, the CDR3 is TGTGCCAGCAGTTTTCTGGGGTACGGGAATGAGCAGTTCTTC.

This clonotype was observed a few times. V gene TRBV7-7 combines with J gene TRBJ2-5; D perhaps matches TRBD1 (6 bases). The CDR3 runs to 14 residues. Trimming pared 1 base from V and 7 bases from J, leaving 13 bases between. Germline V gene lookup returns CDR1 SSHAT and CDR2 FNYEAQ (reference sequence). CDR3 DNA sequence: TGTGCCAGCAGCTTAGTACAGGGTGGGTCGACCCAGTACTTC. Translated: CASSLVQGGSTQYF. Full variable domain (rest looked up from reference TRBV7-7 and TRBJ2-5): GAGVSQSPRYKVTKRGQDVTLRCDPISSHATLYWYQQALGQGPEFLTYFNYEAQPDKSGLPSDRFSAERPEGSISTLTIQRTEQRDSAMYRCASSLVQGGSTQYFGPGTRLLVL.

This clonotype was counted only a few times. The rearrangement joins TRBV7-9 to TRBJ2-1; D uncertain. The CDR3 covers 12 residues. Trimming removed 5 bases at V and 4 bases at J, with 6 bases between. From germline, CDR1 is SEHNR and CDR2 FQNEAQ (reference sequence). CDR3 bases: TGTGCCAGCAGCCGATCGTACAATGAGCAGTTCTTC. This gives the protein CASSRSYNEQFF.

This clonotype was recorded a few times. V usage is TRBV5-6 and J usage is TRBJ1-1; D unclear. V shed 4 bases and J shed 7 bases, with 17 bases lying between them. The germline V gene encodes CDR1 SGHDT and CDR2 YYEEEE. The CDR3 contains 14 residues. CDR3 sequence: CASSMGGLFGEAFF. The CDR3 nucleotides are TGTGCCAGCAGCATGGGAGGTCTTTTTGGTGAAGCTTTCTTT.

This clonotype was counted at least ten times. The DNA for the CDR3 is TGTGCCAGCAGGGGCTACACCTACGAGCAGTACTTC. Protein product: CASRGYTYEQYF. This rearrangement joins TRBV27 to TRBJ2-7; D unclear. V was cut by 6 bases and J by 2 bases, with 8 bases left in between. Germline loops: CDR1 MNHEY, CDR2 SMNVEV (reference sequence). This CDR3 has 12 residues.

This clonotype occurred a few times. V usage is TRBV11-3 and J usage is TRBJ2-1, with 10 bases fitting TRBD1. The CDR3 totals 13 residues. CDR1 and CDR2 (germline): SGHNT, YENEEA. CDR3 sequence reads: CAAGQGAYNEQFF. The DNA of the CDR3 is TGTGCTGCCGGACAGGGGGCCTACAATGAGCAGTTCTTC.

This clonotype was observed once. The V gene is TRBV2, the J gene TRBJ2-7, with no clear D. Per the germline V gene, CDR1 is SNHLY and CDR2 is FYNNEI. The CDR3 totals 12 residues. V lost 8 bases, J lost 3 bases, and 11 bases lay in between. As DNA, the CDR3 is TGTGCCAGCTTTATCATAGGCTACGAGCAGTACTTC. Translation: CASFIIGYEQYF.

This chain joins TRBV7-9 and TRBJ2-3; TRBD2 aligns across 16 bases. J was trimmed by 5 bases and V by 5 bases; bases with no gene match: 10. In germline, CDR1 is SEHNR, CDR2 FQNEAQ (reference sequence). The CDR3 consists of 18 residues. CDR3: CASSPGGTSGGAEDTQYF. Written as DNA, the CDR3 is TGTGCCAGCAGCCCCGGAGGGACTAGCGGGGGGGCCGAAGATACGCAGTATTTT.